The TCR beta chain described here comes from a study of T cells in localized non-small cell lung cancer. Regarding the study as a whole: Multi-region tumor sequencing was not done, so intratumor heterogeneity could not be excluded. The study detected a median approximately 50 of the top 100 tumor clones in adjacent lung. Higher blood T cell density went with longer overall survival. The highest T cell clonality was in uninvolved adjacent lung, above tumor.

As to this clone: The antigen is unknown.

Libraries were prepared by immunoSEQ multiplex PCR; TCRdb keeps only in-frame clonotypes and omits some of them. The repertoire holds 50,000 to 75,000 clones, with 80% to 90% as singletons. V dropped 3 bases and J dropped 3 bases, with 3 bases sitting between them. CDR3 size: 11 residues. Germline CDR1 is ENHRY and CDR2 is SYGVKD. This TCR came from a man between 40 and 69 years old with stage I squamous cell lung carcinoma. The V and J genes are TRBV10-3 and TRBJ2-7; D is unclear. The input for sequencing was peripheral blood, taken before any cancer treatment. The CDR3 is CAISDSYEQYF. As DNA, the CDR3 is TGTGCCATCAGTGACAGCTACGAGCAGTACTTC.